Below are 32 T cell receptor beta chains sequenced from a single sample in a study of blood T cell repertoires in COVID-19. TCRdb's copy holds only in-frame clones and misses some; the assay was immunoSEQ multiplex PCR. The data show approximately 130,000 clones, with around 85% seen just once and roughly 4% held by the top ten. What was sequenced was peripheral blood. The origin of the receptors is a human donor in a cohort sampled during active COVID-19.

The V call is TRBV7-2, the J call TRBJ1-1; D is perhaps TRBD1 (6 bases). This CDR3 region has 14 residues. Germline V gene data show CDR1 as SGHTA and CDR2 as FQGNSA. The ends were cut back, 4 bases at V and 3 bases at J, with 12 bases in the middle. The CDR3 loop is CASSSRGGHTEAFF. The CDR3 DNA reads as TGTGCCAGCAGCTCCCGGGGGGGGCACACTGAAGCTTTCTTT.

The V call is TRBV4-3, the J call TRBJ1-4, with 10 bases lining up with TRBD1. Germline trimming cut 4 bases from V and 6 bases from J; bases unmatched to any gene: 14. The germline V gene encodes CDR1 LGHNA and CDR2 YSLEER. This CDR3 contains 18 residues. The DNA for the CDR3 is TGCGCCAGCAGCCGGGAGAGGGGGACAGGGGCTACGGATGAAAAACTGTTTTTT. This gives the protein CASSRERGTGATDEKLFF.

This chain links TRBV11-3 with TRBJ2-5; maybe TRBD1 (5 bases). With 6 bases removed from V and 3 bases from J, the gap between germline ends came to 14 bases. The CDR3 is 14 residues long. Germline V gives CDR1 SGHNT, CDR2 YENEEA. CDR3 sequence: CASSPDPTEETQYF. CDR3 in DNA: TGTGCCAGCAGTCCCGACCCGACAGAAGAGACCCAGTACTTC.

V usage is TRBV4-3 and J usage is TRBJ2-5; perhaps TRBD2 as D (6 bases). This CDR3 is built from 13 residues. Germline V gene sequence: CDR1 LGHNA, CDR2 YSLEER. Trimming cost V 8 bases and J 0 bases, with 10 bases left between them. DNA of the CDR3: TGCGCCAGCCGCGGGGAAGACCAAGAGACCCAGTACTTC. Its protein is CASRGEDQETQYF.

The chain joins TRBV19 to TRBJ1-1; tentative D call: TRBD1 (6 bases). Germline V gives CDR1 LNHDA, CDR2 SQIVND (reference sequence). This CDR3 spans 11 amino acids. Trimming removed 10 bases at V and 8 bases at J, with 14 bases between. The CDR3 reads CAKTGSEEAFF. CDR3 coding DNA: TGTGCCAAGACAGGCAGCGAAGAAGCTTTCTTT.

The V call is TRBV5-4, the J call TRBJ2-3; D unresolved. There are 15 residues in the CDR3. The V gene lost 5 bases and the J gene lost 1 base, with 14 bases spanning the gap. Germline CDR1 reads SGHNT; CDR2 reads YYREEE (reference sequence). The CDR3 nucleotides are TGTGCCAGCAGTCGCGACTCCTTTGGCACAGATACGCAGTATTTT. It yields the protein CASSRDSFGTDTQYF.

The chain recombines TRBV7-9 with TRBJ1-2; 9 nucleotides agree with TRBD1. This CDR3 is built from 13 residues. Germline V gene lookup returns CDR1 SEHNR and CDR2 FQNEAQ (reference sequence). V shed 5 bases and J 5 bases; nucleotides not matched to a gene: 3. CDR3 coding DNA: TGTGCCAGCAGCCCCGGGACAGGGTATGGCTACACCTTC. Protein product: CASSPGTGYGYTF.

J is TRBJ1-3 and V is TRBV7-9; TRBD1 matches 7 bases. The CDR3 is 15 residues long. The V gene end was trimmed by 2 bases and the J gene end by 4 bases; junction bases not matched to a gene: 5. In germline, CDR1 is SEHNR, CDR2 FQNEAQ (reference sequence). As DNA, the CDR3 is TGTGCCAGCAGCTTACAACAGGGGAGGGGAAACACCATATATTTT. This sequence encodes CASSLQQGRGNTIYF.

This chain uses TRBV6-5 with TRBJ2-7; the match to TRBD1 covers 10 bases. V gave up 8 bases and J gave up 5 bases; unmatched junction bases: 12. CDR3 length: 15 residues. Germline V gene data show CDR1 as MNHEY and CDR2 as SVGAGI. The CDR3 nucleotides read TGTGCCAGCGGGGGAGACAGGGGGCAGTCCCACGAGCAGTACGTC. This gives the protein CASGGDRGQSHEQYV.

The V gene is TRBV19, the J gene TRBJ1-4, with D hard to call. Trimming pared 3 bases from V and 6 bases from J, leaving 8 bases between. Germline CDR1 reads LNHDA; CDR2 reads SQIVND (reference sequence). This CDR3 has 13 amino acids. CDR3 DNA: TGTGCCAGTAGTATTTGGAGGGATGAAAAACTGTTTTTT. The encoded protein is CASSIWRDEKLFF.

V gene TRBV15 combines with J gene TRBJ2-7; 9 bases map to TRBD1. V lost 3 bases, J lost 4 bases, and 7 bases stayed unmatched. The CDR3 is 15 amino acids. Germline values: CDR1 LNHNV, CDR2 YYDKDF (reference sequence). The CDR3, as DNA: TGTGCCACCAGCAGGCCGGGACAGGGTACGTACGAGCAGTACTTC. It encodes CATSRPGQGTYEQYF.

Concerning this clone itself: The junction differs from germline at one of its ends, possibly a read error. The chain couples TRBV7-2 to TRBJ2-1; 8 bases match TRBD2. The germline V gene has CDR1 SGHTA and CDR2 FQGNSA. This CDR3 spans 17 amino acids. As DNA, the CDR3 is TGTGCCAACAGCTTAGAGGGGTCAATAGCCCGGGGGGGGGAGCAGTTCTTC. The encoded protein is CANSLEGSIARGGEQFF.

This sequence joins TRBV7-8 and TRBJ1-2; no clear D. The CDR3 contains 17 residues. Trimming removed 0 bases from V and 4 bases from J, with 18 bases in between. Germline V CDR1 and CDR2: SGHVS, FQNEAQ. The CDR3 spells CASSLAPTSRGPYGYTF. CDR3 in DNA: TGTGCCAGCAGCTTAGCCCCCACCTCACGCGGCCCCTATGGCTACACCTTC. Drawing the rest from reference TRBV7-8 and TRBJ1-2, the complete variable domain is GAGVSQSPRYKVAKRGQDVALRCDPISGHVSLFWYQQALGQGPEFLTYFQNEAQLDKSGLPSDRFFAERPEGSVSTLKIQRTQQEDSAVYLCASSLAPTSRGPYGYTFGSGTRLTVV.

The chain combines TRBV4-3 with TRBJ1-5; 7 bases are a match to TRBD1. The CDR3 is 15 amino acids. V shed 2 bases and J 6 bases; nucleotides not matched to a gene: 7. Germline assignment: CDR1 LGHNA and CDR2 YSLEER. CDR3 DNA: TGCGCCAGCAGCCAAACGACAGGGTGGGGTCAGCCCCAGCATTTT. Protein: CASSQTTGWGQPQHF.

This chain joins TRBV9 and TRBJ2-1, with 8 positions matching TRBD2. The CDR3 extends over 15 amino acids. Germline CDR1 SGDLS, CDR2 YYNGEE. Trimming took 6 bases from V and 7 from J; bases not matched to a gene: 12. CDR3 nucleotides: TGTGCCAGCACCACGGCGGGGACTAGTTATAATGAGCAGTTCTTC. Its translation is CASTTAGTSYNEQFF.

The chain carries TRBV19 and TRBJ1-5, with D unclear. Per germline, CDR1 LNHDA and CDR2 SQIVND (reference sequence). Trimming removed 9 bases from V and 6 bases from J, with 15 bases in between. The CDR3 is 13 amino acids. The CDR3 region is CASRATRGQPQHF. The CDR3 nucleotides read TGTGCCAGCAGAGCGACCCGGGGTCAGCCCCAGCATTTT.

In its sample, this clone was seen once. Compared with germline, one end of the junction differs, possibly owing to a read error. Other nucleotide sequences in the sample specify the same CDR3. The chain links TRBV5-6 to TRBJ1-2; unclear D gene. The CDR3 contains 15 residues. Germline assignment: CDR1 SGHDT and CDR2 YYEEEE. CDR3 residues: CASSLTDLANYGYTF. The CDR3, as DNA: TGTGCCAGTAGCTTAACAGATTTAGCTAACTATGGCTACACCTTC.

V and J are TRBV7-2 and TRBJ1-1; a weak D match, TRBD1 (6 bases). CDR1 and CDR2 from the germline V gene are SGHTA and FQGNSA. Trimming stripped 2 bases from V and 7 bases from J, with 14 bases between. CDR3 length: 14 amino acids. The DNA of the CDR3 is TGTGCCAGCAGCTTAAAGTCAGGGGTCATTGAAGCTTTCTTT. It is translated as CASSLKSGVIEAFF. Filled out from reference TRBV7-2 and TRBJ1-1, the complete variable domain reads GAGVSQSPSNKVTEKGKDVELRCDPISGHTALYWYRQSLGQGLEFLIYFQGNSAPDKSGLPSDRFSAERTGGSVSTLTIQRTQQEDSAVYLCASSLKSGVIEAFFGQGTRLTVV.

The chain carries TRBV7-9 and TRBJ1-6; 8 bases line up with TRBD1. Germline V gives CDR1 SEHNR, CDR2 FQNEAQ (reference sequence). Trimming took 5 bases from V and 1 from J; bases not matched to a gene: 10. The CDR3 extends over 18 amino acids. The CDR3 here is CASSKTRGLGSYNSPLHF. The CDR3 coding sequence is TGTGCCAGCAGCAAAACCAGGGGGCTGGGGTCCTATAATTCACCCCTCCACTTT. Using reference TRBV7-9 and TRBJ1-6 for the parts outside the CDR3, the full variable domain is DTGVSQNPRHKITKRGQNVTFRCDPISEHNRLYWYRQTLGQGPEFLTYFQNEAQLEKSRLLSDRFSAERPKGSFSTLEIQRTEQGDSAMYLCASSKTRGLGSYNSPLHFGNGTRLTVT.

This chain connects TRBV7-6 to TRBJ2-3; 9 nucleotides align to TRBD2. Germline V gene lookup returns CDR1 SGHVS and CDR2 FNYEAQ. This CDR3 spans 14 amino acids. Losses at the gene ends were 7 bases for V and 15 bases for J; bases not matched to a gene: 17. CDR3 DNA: TGTGCCAGCACTCTCAGCCCCCCCGGGACTAGCAAATATTTT. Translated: CASTLSPPGTSKYF. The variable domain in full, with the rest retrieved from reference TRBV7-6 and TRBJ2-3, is GAGVSQSPRYKVTKRGQDVALRCDPISGHVSLYWYRQALGQGPEFLTYFNYEAQQDKSGLPNDRFSAERPEGSISTLTIQRTEQRDSAMYRCASTLSPPGTSKYFGPGTRLTVL.

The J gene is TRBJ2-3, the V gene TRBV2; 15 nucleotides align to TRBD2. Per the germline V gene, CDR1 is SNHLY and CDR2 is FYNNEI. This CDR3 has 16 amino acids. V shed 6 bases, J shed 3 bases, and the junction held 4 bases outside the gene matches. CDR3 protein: CASRSGLAGGTDTQYF. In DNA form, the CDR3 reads TGTGCCAGCAGGTCCGGACTAGCGGGGGGGACAGATACGCAGTATTTT.

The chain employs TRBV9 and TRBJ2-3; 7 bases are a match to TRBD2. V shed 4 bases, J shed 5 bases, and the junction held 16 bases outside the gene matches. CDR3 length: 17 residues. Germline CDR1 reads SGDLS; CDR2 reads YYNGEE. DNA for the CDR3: TGTGCCAGCAGCCCACCCCTTGGGGCGGGAGTGGGAGATACGCAGTATTTT. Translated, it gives CASSPPLGAGVGDTQYF. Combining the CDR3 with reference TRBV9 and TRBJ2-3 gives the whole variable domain DSGVTQTPKHLITATGQRVTLRCSPRSGDLSVYWYQQSLDQGLQFLIQYYNGEERAKGNILERFSAQQFPDLHSELNLSSLELGDSALYFCASSPPLGAGVGDTQYFGPGTRLTVL.

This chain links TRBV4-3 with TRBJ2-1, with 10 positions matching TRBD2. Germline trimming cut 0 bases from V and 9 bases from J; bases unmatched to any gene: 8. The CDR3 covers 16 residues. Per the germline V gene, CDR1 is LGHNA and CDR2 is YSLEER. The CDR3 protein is CASSQDPSGSFGEQFF. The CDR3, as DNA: TGCGCCAGCAGCCAAGATCCTAGCGGGAGTTTCGGTGAGCAGTTCTTC.

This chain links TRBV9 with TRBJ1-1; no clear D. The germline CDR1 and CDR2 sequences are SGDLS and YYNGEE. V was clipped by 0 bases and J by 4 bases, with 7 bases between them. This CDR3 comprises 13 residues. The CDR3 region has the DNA TGTGCCAGCAGCGTAGCGGGTTTCACTGAAGCTTTCTTT. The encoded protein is CASSVAGFTEAFF. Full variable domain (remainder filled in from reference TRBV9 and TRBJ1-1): DSGVTQTPKHLITATGQRVTLRCSPRSGDLSVYWYQQSLDQGLQFLIQYYNGEERAKGNILERFSAQQFPDLHSELNLSSLELGDSALYFCASSVAGFTEAFFGQGTRLTVV.

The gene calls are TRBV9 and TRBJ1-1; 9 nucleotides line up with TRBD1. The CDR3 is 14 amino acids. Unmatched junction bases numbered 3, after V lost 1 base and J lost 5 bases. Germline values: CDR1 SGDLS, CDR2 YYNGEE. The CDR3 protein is CASSVTGGATEAFF. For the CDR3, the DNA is TGTGCCAGCAGCGTAACAGGGGGCGCGACTGAAGCTTTCTTT.

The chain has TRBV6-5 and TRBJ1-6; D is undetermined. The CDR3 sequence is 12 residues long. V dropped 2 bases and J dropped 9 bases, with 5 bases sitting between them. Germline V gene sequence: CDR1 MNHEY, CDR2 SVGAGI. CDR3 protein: CASSYRGSPLHF. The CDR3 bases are TGTGCCAGCAGTTACAGAGGTTCACCCCTCCACTTT.

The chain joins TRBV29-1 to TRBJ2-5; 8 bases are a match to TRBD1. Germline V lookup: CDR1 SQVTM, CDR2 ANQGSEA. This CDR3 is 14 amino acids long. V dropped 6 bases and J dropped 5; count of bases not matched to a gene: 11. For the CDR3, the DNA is TGCAGCGTAGGTCGGACAGGGTTTTCGGAGACCCAGTACTTC. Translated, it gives CSVGRTGFSETQYF.

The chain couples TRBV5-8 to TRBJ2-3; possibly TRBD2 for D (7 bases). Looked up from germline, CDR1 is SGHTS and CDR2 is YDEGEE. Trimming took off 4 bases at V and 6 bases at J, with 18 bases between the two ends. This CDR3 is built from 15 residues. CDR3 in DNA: TGTGCCAGCAGCGACGTGGGGGGGCGCGGTGATACGCAGTATTTT. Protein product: CASSDVGGRGDTQYF.

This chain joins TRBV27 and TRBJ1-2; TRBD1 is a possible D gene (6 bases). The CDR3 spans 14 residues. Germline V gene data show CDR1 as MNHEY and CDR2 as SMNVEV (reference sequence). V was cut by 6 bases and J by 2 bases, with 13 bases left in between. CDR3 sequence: CASRARGGNYGYTF. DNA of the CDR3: TGTGCCAGCAGGGCCCGCGGGGGCAACTATGGCTACACCTTC.

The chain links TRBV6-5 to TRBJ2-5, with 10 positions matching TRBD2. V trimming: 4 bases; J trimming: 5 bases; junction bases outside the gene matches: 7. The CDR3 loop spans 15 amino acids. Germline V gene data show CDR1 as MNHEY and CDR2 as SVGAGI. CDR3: CASSSLAGVRETQYF. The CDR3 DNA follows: TGTGCCAGCAGTTCCCTAGCGGGAGTTAGGGAGACCCAGTACTTC.

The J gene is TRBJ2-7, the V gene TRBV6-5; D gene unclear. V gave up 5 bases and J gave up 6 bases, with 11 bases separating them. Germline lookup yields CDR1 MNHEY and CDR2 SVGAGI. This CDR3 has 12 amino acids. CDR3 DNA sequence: TGTGCCAGCAGTAGCCCCTTCGGCGAGCAGTACTTC. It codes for CASSSPFGEQYF.

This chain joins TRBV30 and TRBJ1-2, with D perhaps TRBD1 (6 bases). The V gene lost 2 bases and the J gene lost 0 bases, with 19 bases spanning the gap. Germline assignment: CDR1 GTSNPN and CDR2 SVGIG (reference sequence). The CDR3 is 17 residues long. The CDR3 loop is CAWSKIAGGRSNYGYTF. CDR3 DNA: TGTGCCTGGAGTAAAATTGCTGGGGGCCGCTCTAACTATGGCTACACCTTC.